These 8 T cell receptor beta chains share one sample of origin, sequenced in a study of CD4 and CD8 cells across lung adenocarcinoma regions. MiXCR was run by TCRdb on the PCR reads, yielding one entry per CDR3 protein. The sample yields roughly 10,000 distinct CDR3 sequences, over 45% seen once. The sequenced sample consisted of CD8+ T cells from the margin of a lung tumor. The receptor set was obtained from a male donor with lung adenocarcinoma. The CD4 and CD8 labels of this study may be unreliable.

Remarks on this clonotype: Mismatch with germline at one junction end may stem from a read error. This chain links TRBV10-3 with TRBJ2-3; TRBD1 might be the D (5 bases). The CDR3 contains 13 residues. Germline loops: CDR1 ENHRY, CDR2 SYGVKD. CDR3: CATGLDITDIQYF. The CDR3 nucleotides are TGTGCCACGGGCCTGGACATCACAGACATTCAGTACTTT.

The V gene is TRBV11-2, the J gene TRBJ2-2, with 7 bases identical to TRBD1. Losses at the gene ends were 6 bases for V and 6 bases for J; bases not matched to a gene: 7. There are 14 residues in the CDR3. Germline CDR1 reads SGHAT; CDR2 reads FQNNGV. The CDR3: CASRKQGTAGELFF. The DNA for the CDR3 is TGTGCCAGCAGGAAACAGGGGACGGCCGGGGAGCTGTTTTTT.

Remarks on this clonotype: The junction departs from the called germline gene at one end, perhaps through a read error. This chain uses TRBV6-1 with TRBJ2-3, with D possibly matching TRBD2 (7 bases). Germline assignment: CDR1 MNHNS and CDR2 SASEGT. This CDR3 region has 16 residues. This chain's CDR3 is CVCAERGGVHPETQYF. CDR3 sequence (DNA): TGTGTTTGCGCGGAGCGCGGGGGCGTTCACCCAGAGACGCAGTATTTT.

Note on this clonotype: At one end, the junction sequence differs from germline, possibly due to a read error. This chain joins TRBV6-1 and TRBJ2-1; 9 nucleotides match TRBD2. Per the germline V gene, CDR1 is MNHNS and CDR2 is SASEGT. CDR3 length: 15 amino acids. CDR3 coding DNA: TGTGCCAGCGACATAGAGGCTAGCGGGAACGATGAGCAGTTCTTT. It is translated as CASDIEASGNDEQFF.

The chain is built from TRBV5-6 and TRBJ2-6; 7 bases map to TRBD1. The germline V gene has CDR1 SGHDT and CDR2 YYEEEE. Losses at the gene ends were 3 bases for V and 2 bases for J; bases not matched to a gene: 2. The CDR3 sequence is 15 residues long. The CDR3 region is CASSYRGPGANVLTF. CDR3 nucleotides: TGTGCCAGCAGCTACAGGGGTCCTGGGGCCAACGTCCTGACTTTC.

With respect to this clonotype: In this CDR3 the conserved last residue, phenylalanine or tryptophan, is missing, so a read error is likely. The DNA is left out, because the CDR3 cannot be placed on it with certainty; the CDR3 is given as TCRdb lists it. The J gene is TRBJ2-1, the V gene TRBV6-1; the table gives TRBD2 as D, unverified against the DNA. Germline V lookup: CDR1 MNHNS, CDR2 SASEGT. The CDR3 sequence runs 11 residues, both termini included. The CDR3 sequence is CASTVFSGLAG.

This clonotype was observed a single time. V is TRBV10-1 and J is TRBJ1-4; the D is unclear. Germline CDR1 and CDR2: WNHNN and SYGVQD (reference sequence). With 3 bases removed from V and 5 bases from J, the gap between germline ends came to 7 bases. The CDR3 has 13 amino acids. This chain's CDR3 is CASSENTNEKLFF. DNA of the CDR3: TGCGCCAGCAGTGAAAATACAAATGAAAAACTGTTTTTT.

In this sample, this clonotype turned up many times. The CDR3 coding sequence is TGTGCCAGCAGCGACAGCAACACCGGGGAGCTGTTTTTT. It translates to CASSDSNTGELFF. The chain uses TRBV25-1 and TRBJ2-2, with D possibly being TRBD1 (5 bases). V dropped 6 bases and J dropped 2 bases, with 7 bases sitting between them. This CDR3 region has 13 residues. Germline-derived CDR1 and CDR2 are MGHDK and SYGVNS.